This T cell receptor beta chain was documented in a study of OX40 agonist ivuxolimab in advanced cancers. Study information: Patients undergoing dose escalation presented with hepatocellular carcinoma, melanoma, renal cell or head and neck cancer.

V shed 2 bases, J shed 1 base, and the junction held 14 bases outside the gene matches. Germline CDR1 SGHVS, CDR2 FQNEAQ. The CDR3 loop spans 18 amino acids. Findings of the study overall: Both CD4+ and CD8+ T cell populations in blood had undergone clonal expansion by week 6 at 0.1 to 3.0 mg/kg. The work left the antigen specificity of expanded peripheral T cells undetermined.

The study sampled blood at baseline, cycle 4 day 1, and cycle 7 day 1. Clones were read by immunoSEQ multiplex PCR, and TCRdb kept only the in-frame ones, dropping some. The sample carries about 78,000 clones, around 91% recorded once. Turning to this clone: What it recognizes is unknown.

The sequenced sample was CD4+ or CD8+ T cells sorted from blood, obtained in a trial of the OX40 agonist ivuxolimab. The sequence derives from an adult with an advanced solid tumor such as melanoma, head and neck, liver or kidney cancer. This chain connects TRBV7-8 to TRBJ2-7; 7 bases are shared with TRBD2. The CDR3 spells CASSLTRLAAAPSYEQYF. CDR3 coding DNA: TGTGCCAGCAGCTTAACGCGGCTAGCGGCCGCGCCGTCCTACGAGCAGTACTTC.